This T cell receptor beta chain was sequenced during a study of T cells in Graves' hyperthyroidism and ophthalmopathy. Findings and caveats of the study: The model's output predicted ophthalmopathy at a median of roughly 6 months prior to onset.

As for this clonotype: Its specificity is unknown.

For Graves' hyperthyroidism to be stable, ophthalmopathy could not progress within 18 months. Clinical symptoms, serum thyroxine and TRAb, thyroid ultrasound and orbital computed tomography together formed the diagnostic basis. Germline V CDR1 and CDR2: LNHDA, SQIVND (reference sequence). With V trimmed by 4 bases and J by 5 bases, 7 bases remained unmatched. The CDR3 has 15 residues. What was amplified from RNA transcripts were TCR beta CDR3 regions. An initial round of RT-PCR targeting the TCR CDR3 relied on the HTBI primer set. Using its own MiXCR run on the multiplex PCR reads, TCRdb lists one record per CDR3 protein. Of 500,000 to 600,000 distinct CDR3 sequences listed, over 15% were seen once; the top ten hold about 20%.

Sequencing used blood. V gene TRBV19 combines with J gene TRBJ2-5; 10 bases are a match to TRBD1. This sequence was found in a woman aged 18-29 years with Graves' hyperthyroidism. The CDR3 region has the DNA TGTGCCAGTAGTAGAGGGACAGGGGCCATTGAGACCCAGTACTTC. It encodes CASSRGTGAIETQYF.